This T cell receptor beta chain originates from a study of T cell responses to AZD1222 COVID-19 vaccine. Overall study findings and caveats: Vaccination with two AZD1222 doses was followed by a rise in Spike-specific TCR breadth and depth. As reported, nearly half of all spike-specific TCRs target variant regions that are unmutated. The sample set comprised mostly white British donors with more females, and clonal diversity was possibly underestimated. Samples come after the peak T cell response, not at day 14.

Looked up from germline, CDR1 is LGHNT and CDR2 is FRNRAP. This CDR3 is built from 14 residues. V was pared by 6 bases and J by 4 bases, with 14 bases between. TCRdb's table, derived via immunoSEQ multiplex PCR, lists solely in-frame clones and lacks some. The sample lists some 170,000 clones; 70% to 90% were seen once. A remark on this clone: Its antigen is still unknown.

The TCR comes from an adult who received the MenACWY meningococcal vaccine as a control. This specimen was peripheral blood, taken 28 days after the second dose of the MenACWY control vaccine. V is TRBV12-5 and J is TRBJ2-3; D remains ambiguous. CDR3 region: CASGTGLGPDTQYF. The CDR3 coding sequence is TGTGCTAGTGGAACCGGCCTAGGACCAGATACGCAGTATTTT.